These 29 T cell receptor beta chains came from one sample sequenced in a study of T cell changes during pregnancy in multiple sclerosis (dated by TCRdb to between 2018 and 2020). Libraries were constructed by the immunoSEQ multiplex PCR assay. This immuneACCESS table, as held by TCRdb, lists in-frame sequences with V and J called but not all clones. Of the missing ones, under half trace to an unresolved V gene in checked studies; the others have no known cause. This sample has 36,000 or so clones in its table, and around 91% of those were observed once. The ten largest clones represent approximately 10% of the sample. This specimen consisted of CD8+ T cells from peripheral blood mononuclear cells, obtained in the third trimester of pregnancy. These receptor sequences come from a female donor with multiple sclerosis, enrolled in a pregnancy study.

This chain joins TRBV28 and TRBJ1-1; D unresolved. Germline CDR1 is MDHEN and CDR2 is SYDVKM. Trimming took 8 bases from V and 3 from J, leaving 4 bases between them. The CDR3 totals 10 residues. CDR3 region: CASCDTEAFF. CDR3 bases: TGTGCCAGCTGCGACACTGAAGCTTTCTTT.

The rearrangement uses TRBV7-9 and TRBJ1-3; D remains unclear. The CDR3 loop spans 16 amino acids. Germline assignment: CDR1 SEHNR and CDR2 FQNEAQ (reference sequence). V lost 2 bases and J 5 bases, leaving 16 bases between the germline ends. The DNA for the CDR3 is TGTGCCAGCAGCTTACCACTCCAATCCTCGAGAAACACCATATATTTT. Amino acids: CASSLPLQSSRNTIYF.

The V gene is TRBV7-9, the J gene TRBJ1-4; unclear D gene. Germline CDR1 and CDR2: SEHNR and FQNEAQ (reference sequence). The CDR3 spans 16 residues. V was trimmed by 7 bases and J by 3 bases, leaving 18 bases between them. CDR3 region: CASMRVGDFSNEKLFF. DNA for the CDR3: TGTGCCAGCATGCGGGTTGGGGATTTTTCTAATGAAAAACTGTTTTTT.

The rearrangement links TRBV27 to TRBJ1-5; a weak D match, TRBD1 (5 bases). The V gene's germline CDR1 is MNHEY and CDR2 SMNVEV (reference sequence). This CDR3 comprises 17 residues. V lost 4 bases and J 0 bases, leaving 16 bases between the germline ends. The CDR3 DNA sequence: TGTGCCAGCAGTTCGCGACAGATTTTAGATAGCAATCAGCCCCAGCATTTT. Residues: CASSSRQILDSNQPQHF.

This chain joins TRBV19 and TRBJ2-7; a weak D match, TRBD1 (5 bases). Germline V gene sequence: CDR1 LNHDA, CDR2 SQIVND (reference sequence). CDR3 length: 18 amino acids. V was trimmed by 3 bases and J by 6 bases, leaving 27 bases between them. CDR3 in amino acids: CASSILFGRQGGASEQYF. Written as DNA, the CDR3 is TGTGCCAGTAGTATCCTCTTTGGGCGGCAGGGTGGGGCAAGCGAGCAGTACTTC. Filled out from reference TRBV19 and TRBJ2-7, the complete variable domain reads DGGITQSPKYLFRKEGQNVTLSCEQNLNHDAMYWYRQDPGQGLRLIYYSQIVNDFQKGDIAEGYSVSREKKESFPLTVTSAQKNPTAFYLCASSILFGRQGGASEQYFGPGTRLTVT.

The gene calls are TRBV10-3 and TRBJ2-6; 10 bases are shared with TRBD1. J gave up 0 bases and V 4 bases, and 9 bases lay outside the gene matches. There are 19 residues in the CDR3. From germline, CDR1 is ENHRY and CDR2 SYGVKD. The DNA of the CDR3 is TGTGCCATCAGTGGGACCGGGACAGGGGCATCCTCTGGGGCCAACGTCCTGACTTTC. Translation: CAISGTGTGASSGANVLTF.

This chain joins TRBV9 and TRBJ1-2, with D perhaps TRBD1 (5 bases). Trimming removed 3 bases from V and 4 bases from J, with 16 bases in between. The CDR3 length is 15 residues. CDR1 is SGDLS and CDR2 is YYNGEE in the germline V gene. As DNA, the CDR3 is TGTGCCAGCAGCGCCGCGGGGACCCCCAGCTATGGCTACACCTTC. Translated, it gives CASSAAGTPSYGYTF. Combining the CDR3 with reference TRBV9 and TRBJ1-2 gives the whole variable domain DSGVTQTPKHLITATGQRVTLRCSPRSGDLSVYWYQQSLDQGLQFLIQYYNGEERAKGNILERFSAQQFPDLHSELNLSSLELGDSALYFCASSAAGTPSYGYTFGSGTRLTVV.

The CDR3 DNA follows: TGCGCCAGCAGCTTAGGGAGTATGAACACTGAAGCTTTCTTT. Amino acid sequence: CASSLGSMNTEAFF. This sequence joins TRBV5-1 and TRBJ1-1; D unresolved. V lost 2 bases to trimming and J lost 0 bases, with 8 bases between them. In germline, CDR1 is SGHRS, CDR2 YFSETQ. This CDR3 contains 14 residues.

The gene calls are TRBV6-1 and TRBJ1-1; 10 bases are shared with TRBD1. Germline CDR1 is MNHNS and CDR2 is SASEGT. V shed 4 bases and J 6 bases; nucleotides not matched to a gene: 11. The CDR3 length is 16 residues. The CDR3 sequence is CASSAYPGQGSSEAFF. The CDR3 nucleotides read TGTGCCAGCAGTGCGTACCCGGGACAGGGGAGCTCTGAAGCTTTCTTT.

The chain recombines TRBV30 with TRBJ1-2; 8 nucleotides align to TRBD1. This CDR3 has 13 amino acids. Looked up from germline, CDR1 is GTSNPN and CDR2 is SVGIG (reference sequence). Germline trimming cut 3 bases from V and 8 bases from J; bases unmatched to any gene: 8. CDR3: CAWSGQGLEGYTF. Here the CDR3 DNA reads TGTGCCTGGAGCGGACAGGGCTTGGAGGGCTACACCTTC. Full variable domain (remainder filled in from reference TRBV30 and TRBJ1-2): SQTIHQWPATLVQPVGSPLSLECTVEGTSNPNLYWYRQAAGRGLQLLFYSVGIGQISSEVPQNLSASRPQDRQFILSSKKLLLSDSGFYLCAWSGQGLEGYTFGSGTRLTVV.

The chain couples TRBV2 to TRBJ1-5; perhaps TRBD1 as D (6 bases). V dropped 8 bases and J dropped 0 bases, with 8 bases sitting between them. The germline CDR1 and CDR2 sequences are SNHLY and FYNNEI. The CDR3 totals 13 residues. CDR3 residues: CASLGGSNQPQHF. CDR3 nucleotides: TGTGCCAGCCTAGGGGGTAGCAATCAGCCCCAGCATTTT.

The chain carries TRBV5-3 and TRBJ2-1; D may be TRBD1 (5 bases). TRBV5-3 is sorted into the ORF group, with uncertain function. Trimming pared 0 bases from V and 3 bases from J, leaving 10 bases between. The CDR3 totals 15 residues. Here the CDR3 DNA reads TGTGCCAGAAGCTTGGACAGGCCTAGCTACAATGAGCAGTTCTTC. It encodes CARSLDRPSYNEQFF.

The chain combines TRBV6-5 with TRBJ1-5, with TRBD1 identical over 9 bases. V lost 8 bases, J lost 8 bases, and 7 bases stayed unmatched. This CDR3 spans 13 amino acids. Germline loops: CDR1 MNHEY, CDR2 SVGAGI. Written as DNA, the CDR3 is TGTGCCAGCTCACAGGGGGCAGGGGAGCCCCAGCATTTT. Translating gives CASSQGAGEPQHF.

The chain recombines TRBV27 with TRBJ2-7; 11 positions match TRBD2. The germline V gene has CDR1 MNHEY and CDR2 SMNVEV (reference sequence). The CDR3 extends over 17 amino acids. With V trimmed by 4 bases and J by 3 bases, 11 bases remained unmatched. The CDR3 loop reads CASSSINPTSGIYEQYF. The CDR3 DNA reads TGTGCCAGCAGTTCAATAAACCCGACTAGCGGGATCTACGAGCAGTACTTC.

The table lists this clone with a count of one. This rearrangement joins TRBV6-5 to TRBJ1-1, with D perhaps matching TRBD1 (5 bases). The V gene's germline CDR1 is MNHEY and CDR2 SVGAGI. V gave up 10 bases and J gave up 3 bases, with 15 bases separating them. The CDR3 runs to 13 residues. DNA for the CDR3: TGTGCCACCAACCCCAGGGTTGACACTGAAGCTTTCTTT. Translating gives CATNPRVDTEAFF.

The chain joins TRBV5-1 to TRBJ1-1, with unresolved D. The CDR3 is 13 amino acids. In germline, CDR1 is SGHRS, CDR2 YFSETQ. The V end lost 4 bases, the J end lost 4 bases, and 11 bases lay between the germline ends. CDR3 DNA: TGCGCCAGCAGCCCGAAAGGAGCCACTGAAGCTTTCTTT. This sequence encodes CASSPKGATEAFF.

The DNA of the CDR3 is TGCGCCAGCAGCCAAGACTTCGGGAGCAGGAGCCACGAGCAGTACTTC. Its translation: CASSQDFGSRSHEQYF. The gene calls are TRBV4-1 and TRBJ2-7; tentatively, D is TRBD2 (6 bases). The CDR3 contains 16 residues. V was cut by 0 bases and J by 5 bases, with 17 bases left in between. Looked up from germline, CDR1 is MGHRA and CDR2 is YSYEKL.

The genes are TRBV7-9 and TRBJ1-1; no firm D call. The length of the CDR3 is 12 residues. V lost 6 bases and J 1 base, leaving 6 bases between the germline ends. CDR1 and CDR2 (germline): SEHNR, FQNEAQ (reference sequence). CDR3 bases: TGTGCCAGCAGAACTGGGAACACTGAAGCTTTCTTT. Translated: CASRTGNTEAFF.

The V and J genes are TRBV7-8 and TRBJ1-2, with D maybe TRBD1 (6 bases). Germline V gene lookup returns CDR1 SGHVS and CDR2 FQNEAQ. The CDR3 loop spans 16 amino acids. V gave up 5 bases and J gave up 2 bases, with 18 bases separating them. The CDR3 DNA is TGTGCCAGCAGCACAGGGTCGCACTCCGAGAACTATGGCTACACCTTC. This sequence encodes CASSTGSHSENYGYTF. The full variable domain, completed using reference TRBV7-8 and TRBJ1-2, is GAGVSQSPRYKVAKRGQDVALRCDPISGHVSLFWYQQALGQGPEFLTYFQNEAQLDKSGLPSDRFFAERPEGSVSTLKIQRTQQEDSAVYLCASSTGSHSENYGYTFGSGTRLTVV.

This rearrangement joins TRBV5-5 to TRBJ2-1; tentatively, D is TRBD2 (6 bases). The CDR3 length is 16 residues. Trimming took off 1 base at V and 7 bases at J, with 18 bases between the two ends. Germline values: CDR1 SGHKS, CDR2 YYEKEE (reference sequence). The CDR3 DNA reads as TGTGCCAGCAGCTTGTCATTCGTCGGGAGTGGGAATGAGCAGTTCTTC. As protein: CASSLSFVGSGNEQFF.

J is TRBJ2-7 and V is TRBV28, with 8 bases that match TRBD2. This CDR3 is built from 16 residues. Per germline, CDR1 MDHEN and CDR2 SYDVKM. V trimming: 4 bases; J trimming: 3 bases; junction bases outside the gene matches: 11. CDR3 in DNA: TGTGCCAGCAGTTCCCCTTTAGCGGGAATCGGCTACGAGCAGTACTTC. Its protein is CASSSPLAGIGYEQYF.

The chain employs TRBV10-1 and TRBJ2-7, with D possibly being TRBD2 (6 bases). Trimming took 3 bases from V and 2 from J, leaving 11 bases between them. The CDR3 is 14 residues long. Germline V gene data show CDR1 as WNHNN and CDR2 as SYGVQD (reference sequence). Here the CDR3 reads CASSERRGPYEQYF. CDR3 nucleotide sequence: TGCGCCAGCAGTGAACGGCGGGGTCCCTACGAGCAGTACTTC.

The CDR3 here is CASSDETGPYYEQYF. The CDR3 nucleotides are TGCGCCAGCAGTGATGAGACAGGGCCCTACTACGAGCAGTACTTC. The chain couples TRBV10-1 to TRBJ2-7; 7 bases line up with TRBD1. Trimming took 3 bases from V and 3 from J; bases not matched to a gene: 8. This CDR3 has 15 amino acids. From germline, CDR1 is WNHNN and CDR2 SYGVQD (reference sequence).

The V and J genes are TRBV6-5 and TRBJ2-5; 7 nucleotides match TRBD1. The V gene's germline CDR1 is MNHEY and CDR2 SVGAGI. Trimming at V came to 6 bases and at J to 1 base, leaving 2 bases not matched to a gene. The CDR3 has 13 amino acids. The CDR3 spells CASSRDSQETQYF. DNA for the CDR3: TGTGCCAGCAGCAGGGACAGCCAAGAGACCCAGTACTTC.

The chain combines TRBV5-5 with TRBJ1-2; 9 bases are a match to TRBD1. J gave up 5 bases and V 3 bases, and 5 bases lay outside the gene matches. CDR1 is SGHKS, CDR2 YYEKEE, per germline (reference sequence). This CDR3 has 14 amino acids. In DNA form, the CDR3 reads TGTGCCAGCAGCTACGCGGACAGGGGTTATGGCTACACCTTC. Encoded protein: CASSYADRGYGYTF.

This clone was counted only a few times. This sample also contains other DNA sequences that code for the same CDR3. The chain uses TRBV27 and TRBJ1-1, with TRBD1 as a possible D gene (5 bases). Germline V gene data show CDR1 as MNHEY and CDR2 as SMNVEV (reference sequence). This CDR3 region has 15 residues. Deletions cut 5 bases from V and 1 base from J, with 14 bases between. The CDR3 reads CASSPRVPKNTEAFF. The CDR3 nucleotides are TGTGCCAGCAGTCCCAGGGTACCGAAGAACACTGAAGCTTTCTTT.

This chain connects TRBV30 to TRBJ1-5; D is uncertain. The germline CDR1 and CDR2 sequences are GTSNPN and SVGIG (reference sequence). The CDR3 consists of 16 residues. With 3 bases removed from V and 6 bases from J, the gap between germline ends came to 21 bases. The CDR3: CAWSPPGFPVAQPQHF. DNA of the CDR3: TGTGCCTGGAGCCCGCCCGGGTTCCCGGTCGCTCAGCCCCAGCATTTT.

The chain carries TRBV9 and TRBJ1-1; unclear D gene. The CDR3 consists of 14 residues. Germline CDR1 SGDLS, CDR2 YYNGEE. The germline V and J ends were trimmed by 0 bases and 2 bases, with 8 bases remaining between them. CDR3 bases: TGTGCCAGCAGCGTAGAGGCGGAAAACACTGAAGCTTTCTTT. It codes for CASSVEAENTEAFF.

The V call is TRBV7-9, the J call TRBJ1-2, with D uncertain. The CDR3 extends over 12 amino acids. V dropped 2 bases and J dropped 4 bases, with 5 bases sitting between them. Germline values: CDR1 SEHNR, CDR2 FQNEAQ (reference sequence). CDR3 DNA sequence: TGTGCCAGCAGCTTATCGGGCTATGGCTACACCTTC. Amino acid sequence: CASSLSGYGYTF.